These 7 T cell receptor beta chains came from one sample sequenced in a study of response to subunit inactivated influenza vaccine. MiXCR, applied by TCRdb to the RT-PCR reads, yields one record per CDR3 protein. This sample has approximately 300,000 distinct CDR3 sequences, with around 20% found just once. The sequencing here drew on PBMCs from blood, taken 21 months after vaccination. The source of these receptors is a man between 45 and 75 years old who received an inactivated influenza vaccine.

There are many counts of this clonotype. The chain links TRBV12-3 or TRBV12-4 to TRBJ1-2; 7 nucleotides agree with TRBD1. J gave up 4 bases and V 0 bases, and 2 bases lay outside the gene matches. This CDR3 has 14 amino acids. The DNA of the CDR3 is TGTGCCAGCAGTTTAGCAGACAGGGTCTATGGCTACACCTTC. Translated: CASSLADRVYGYTF.

CDR3 sequence reads: CSASYYEQYF. The CDR3 DNA reads as TGCAGTGCTAGCTATTACGAGCAGTACTTC. The rearrangement links TRBV20-1 to TRBJ2-7; no clear D. CDR1 DFQATT and CDR2 SNEGSKA come from the germline V gene (reference sequence). Trimming took off 3 bases at V and 4 bases at J, with 4 bases between the two ends. The CDR3 loop spans 10 amino acids.

V and J are TRBV12-3 or TRBV12-4 and TRBJ2-7, with 7 bases lining up with TRBD1. The CDR3 consists of 14 residues. The junction had 5 bases not matched to a gene; V was cut back by 5 bases and J by 1 base. The CDR3 region is CASSVTGSSYEQYF. The CDR3 bases are TGTGCCAGCAGTGTGACAGGGTCTTCCTACGAGCAGTACTTC.

A few counts support this clonotype. CDR3 sequence: CASRDRDIIYEQYF. In DNA form, the CDR3 reads TGTGCCAGCAGGGACCGGGACATCATCTACGAGCAGTACTTC. This chain uses TRBV2 with TRBJ2-7, with D perhaps matching TRBD1 (6 bases). The CDR3 is made up of 14 amino acids. Germline CDR1 and CDR2: SNHLY and FYNNEI. V lost 6 bases to trimming and J lost 3 bases, with 15 bases between them.

V usage is TRBV27 and J usage is TRBJ1-2; 10 bases line up with TRBD1. Losses at the gene ends were 5 bases for V and 6 bases for J; bases not matched to a gene: 12. CDR3 size: 16 residues. The V gene's germline CDR1 is MNHEY and CDR2 SMNVEV (reference sequence). CDR3 loop: CASSPTFSGTGDGYTF. As DNA, the CDR3 is TGTGCCAGCAGTCCAACCTTTTCCGGGACAGGGGATGGCTACACCTTC.

This sequence joins TRBV7-8 and TRBJ2-5, with TRBD1 matching over 12 bases. This CDR3 has 17 residues. CDR1 is SGHVS and CDR2 is FQNEAQ in the germline V gene. Trimming took 2 bases from V and 1 from J; bases not matched to a gene: 5. DNA of the CDR3: TGTGCCAGCAGCTTATTAATGGGACAGGGGGCCCAAGAGACCCAGTACTTC. Translation gives CASSLLMGQGAQETQYF.

This clonotype was seen only a few times. This chain links TRBV18 with TRBJ2-3; unclear D gene. Germline V gene lookup returns CDR1 KGHSH and CDR2 LQKENI. This CDR3 region has 14 residues. V gave up 4 bases and J gave up 1 base, with 9 bases separating them. The DNA for the CDR3 is TGTGCCAGCTCACGTACCCTCGGCACAGATACGCAGTATTTT. Protein product: CASSRTLGTDTQYF.